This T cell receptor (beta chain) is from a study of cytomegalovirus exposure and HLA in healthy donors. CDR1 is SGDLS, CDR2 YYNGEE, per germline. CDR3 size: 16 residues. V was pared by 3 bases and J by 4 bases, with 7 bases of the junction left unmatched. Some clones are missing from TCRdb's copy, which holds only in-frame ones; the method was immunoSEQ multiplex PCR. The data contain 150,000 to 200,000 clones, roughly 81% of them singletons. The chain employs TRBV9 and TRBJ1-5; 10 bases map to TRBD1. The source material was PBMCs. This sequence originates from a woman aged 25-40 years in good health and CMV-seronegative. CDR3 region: CASSGGGDRGNQPQHF. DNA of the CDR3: TGTGCCAGCAGCGGTGGGGGGGACAGGGGAAATCAGCCCCAGCATTTT.